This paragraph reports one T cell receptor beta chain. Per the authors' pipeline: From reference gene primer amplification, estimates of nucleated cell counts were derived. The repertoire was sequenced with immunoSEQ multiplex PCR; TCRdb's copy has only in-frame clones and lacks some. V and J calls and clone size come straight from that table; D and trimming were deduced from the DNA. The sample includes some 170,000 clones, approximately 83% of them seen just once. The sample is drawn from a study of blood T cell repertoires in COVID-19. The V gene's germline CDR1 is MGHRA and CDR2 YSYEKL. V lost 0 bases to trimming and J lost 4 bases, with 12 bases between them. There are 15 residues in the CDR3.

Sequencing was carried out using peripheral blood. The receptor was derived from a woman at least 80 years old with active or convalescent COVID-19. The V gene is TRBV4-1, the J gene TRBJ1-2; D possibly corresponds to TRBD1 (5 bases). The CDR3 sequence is CASSQDEAGPYGYTF. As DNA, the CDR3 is TGCGCCAGCAGCCAAGATGAGGCGGGGCCCTATGGCTACACCTTC.